This T cell receptor (beta chain) stems from a study of cytomegalovirus exposure and HLA in healthy donors. Across the whole study: Tens of millions of unique TCRs from HLA-typed donors were held in an early release of data.

Study results and caveats: It was in a later analysis that TCR association rates were seen to vary by HLA locus, highest for DRB1 and lowest for HLA-C.

PCR was performed using 60 Vbeta and 13 Jbeta primers. Profiled with immunoSEQ multiplex PCR; TCRdb holds only in-frame clones, not every one. Among 85,000 to 130,000 clones listed, 65% to 85% were seen once. This clone was recorded once. What it binds is unknown. Input material: PBMCs. This receptor was identified in a male donor in good health and CMV-seropositive.

CDR3 residues: CASSLGQAGSPLHF. CDR3 coding DNA: TGTGCCAGCAGTTTAGGACAGGCGGGTTCACCCCTCCACTTT. This chain connects TRBV27 to TRBJ1-6; 7 bases are shared with TRBD1. V dropped 2 bases and J dropped 9; count of bases not matched to a gene: 4. CDR1 is MNHEY and CDR2 is SMNVEV in the germline V gene (reference sequence). The CDR3 loop spans 14 amino acids.